This TCR beta chain was obtained from a study of identical twins. Whole-study results and caveats: Within cord blood, abundant beta clonotypes carried fewer insertions, but memory repertoires showed no such trend.

Trimming took 1 base from V and 7 from J; bases not matched to a gene: 10. CDR1 and CDR2 (germline): SGHTA, FQGNSA. The CDR3 runs to 16 residues. Turning to this clonotype: Antigen specificity is unknown.

A template switching step contributed a universal primer site, while unique molecular identifiers were present in the cDNA. TCRdb re-called the 5' RACE reads with MiXCR, one entry per CDR3 protein. Of around 550,000 distinct CDR3 sequences listed, around 15% are singletons. The same specimen was also included in a second study, on yellow fever vaccine responses in identical twins.

The genes are TRBV7-2 and TRBJ2-7, with 10 bases matching TRBD2. The sample comprised CD4+ T cells sorted from blood. This receptor was identified in a woman aged 18-30 years in good health. In DNA, the CDR3 is TGTGCCAGCAGCTTAGGTGCTAGCGGGAGTTCGTATGAGCAGTACTTC. Protein sequence: CASSLGASGSSYEQYF.